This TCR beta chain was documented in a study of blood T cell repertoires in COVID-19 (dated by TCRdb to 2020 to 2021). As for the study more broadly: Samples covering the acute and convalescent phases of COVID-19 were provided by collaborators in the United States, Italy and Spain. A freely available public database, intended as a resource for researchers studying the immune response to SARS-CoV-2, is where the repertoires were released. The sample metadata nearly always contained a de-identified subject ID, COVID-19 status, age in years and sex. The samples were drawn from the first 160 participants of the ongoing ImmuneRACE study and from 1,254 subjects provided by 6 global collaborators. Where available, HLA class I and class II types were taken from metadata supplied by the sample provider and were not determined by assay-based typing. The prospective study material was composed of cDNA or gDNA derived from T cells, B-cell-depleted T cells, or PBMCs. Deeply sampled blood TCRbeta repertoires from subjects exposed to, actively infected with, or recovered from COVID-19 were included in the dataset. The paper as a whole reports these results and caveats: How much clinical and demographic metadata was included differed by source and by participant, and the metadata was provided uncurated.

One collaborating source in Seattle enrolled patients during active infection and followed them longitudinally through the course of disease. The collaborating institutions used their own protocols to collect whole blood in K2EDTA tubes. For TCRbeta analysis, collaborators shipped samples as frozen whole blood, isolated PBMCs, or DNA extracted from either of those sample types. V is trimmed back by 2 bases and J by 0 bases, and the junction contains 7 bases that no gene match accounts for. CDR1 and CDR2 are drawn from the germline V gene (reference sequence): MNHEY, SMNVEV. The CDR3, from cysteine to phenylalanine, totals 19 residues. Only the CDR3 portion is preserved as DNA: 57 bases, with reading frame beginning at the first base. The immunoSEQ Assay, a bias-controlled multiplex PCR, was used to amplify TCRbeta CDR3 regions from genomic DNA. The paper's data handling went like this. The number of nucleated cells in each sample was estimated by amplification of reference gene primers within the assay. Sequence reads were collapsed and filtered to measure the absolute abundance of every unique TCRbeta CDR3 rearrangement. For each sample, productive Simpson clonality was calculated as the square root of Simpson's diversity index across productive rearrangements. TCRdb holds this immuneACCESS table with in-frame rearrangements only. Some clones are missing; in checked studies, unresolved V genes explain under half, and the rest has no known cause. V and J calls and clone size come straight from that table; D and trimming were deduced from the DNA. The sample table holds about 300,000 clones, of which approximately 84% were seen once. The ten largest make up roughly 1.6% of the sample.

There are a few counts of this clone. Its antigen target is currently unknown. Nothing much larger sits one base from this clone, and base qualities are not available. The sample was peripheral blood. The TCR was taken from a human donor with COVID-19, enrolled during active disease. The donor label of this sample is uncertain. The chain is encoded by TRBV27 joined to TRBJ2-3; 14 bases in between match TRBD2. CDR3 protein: CASSLRGLAGGTSTDTQYF. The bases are TGTGCCAGCAGTTTACGAGGACTAGCGGGGGGAACTAGCACAGATACGCAGTATTTT.